These 30 T cell receptor beta chains share one sample of origin, sequenced in a study of beta chain features in type 1 diabetes. Whole-study findings and limits: For Type 1 diabetes patients, all four CD4+ subsets carried TCRB CDR3s that were moderately but significantly shorter.

Investigators reverse transcribed all isolated RNA, so they sequenced expressed TCRB transcripts. The repertoire was sequenced with immunoSEQ multiplex PCR; TCRdb's copy has only in-frame clones and lacks some. The table records around 600,000 clones, roughly an eighth of them present only once. For these TCRs, the target antigens are not known. Input material: naive CD4+ T cells from blood. These receptors all come from a man aged 25 to 45 with type 1 diabetes.

The chain couples TRBV9 to TRBJ2-6; D call uncertain. CDR1 and CDR2 (germline): SGDLS, YYNGEE. V gave up 0 bases and J gave up 2 bases, with 9 bases separating them. The CDR3 covers 16 residues. CDR3 sequence: CASSVGHSTGANVLTF. The CDR3 coding sequence is TGTGCCAGCAGCGTAGGTCACTCAACTGGGGCCAACGTCCTGACTTTC.

The chain is built from TRBV28 and TRBJ2-7; D is perhaps TRBD1 (7 bases). The CDR3 is 16 residues long. Trimming took off 6 bases at V and 4 bases at J, with 22 bases between the two ends. Germline values: CDR1 MDHEN, CDR2 SYDVKM. CDR3 coding DNA: TGTGCCAGCAGCCTCGGGGGCTCGGGACAGATTTACGAGCAGTACTTC. Encoded protein: CASSLGGSGQIYEQYF. Filled out from reference TRBV28 and TRBJ2-7, the complete variable domain reads DVKVTQSSRYLVKRTGEKVFLECVQDMDHENMFWYRQDPGLGLRLIYFSYDVKMKEKGDIPEGYSVSREKKERFSLILESASTNQTSMYLCASSLGGSGQIYEQYFGPGTRLTVT.

The rearrangement links TRBV9 to TRBJ2-5, with TRBD2 matching over 11 bases. V lost 4 bases, J lost 4 bases, and 6 bases stayed unmatched. This CDR3 is built from 15 residues. From germline, CDR1 is SGDLS and CDR2 YYNGEE. The CDR3 reads CASSSTSGEVETQYF. In nucleotides, the CDR3 is TGTGCCAGCAGCTCGACTAGCGGGGAGGTAGAGACCCAGTACTTC.

A few counts support this clone. This sequence joins TRBV4-3 and TRBJ2-7; 11 bases align to TRBD1. Germline assignment: CDR1 LGHNA and CDR2 YSLEER. After removal of 0 bases from V and 9 bases from J, the junction contained 13 bases not matched to a gene. The CDR3 consists of 17 residues. The CDR3 DNA is TGCGCCAGCAGCCAAGAGGCCGGGCAGGGACAGGGGGTCGGGCAGTACTTC. Protein sequence: CASSQEAGQGQGVGQYF.

This clone was detected a few times. This sequence joins TRBV18 and TRBJ2-7; TRBD2 might be the D (7 bases). The germline V and J ends were trimmed by 0 bases and 5 bases, with 11 bases remaining between them. Germline CDR1 reads KGHSH; CDR2 reads LQKENI. This CDR3 has 14 residues. In DNA form, the CDR3 reads TGTGCCAGCTCACCACCGGGCGGGGGCCACGAGCAGTACTTC. Amino acid sequence: CASSPPGGGHEQYF.

The chain combines TRBV7-2 with TRBJ2-5, with 9 bases fitting TRBD1. The germline CDR1 and CDR2 sequences are SGHTA and FQGNSA. J was trimmed by 5 bases and V by 1 base; bases with no gene match: 5. This CDR3 contains 15 residues. The CDR3, as DNA: TGTGCCAGCAGCTTAGTCGGGACAGGGATCGAGACCCAGTACTTC. Translating it yields CASSLVGTGIETQYF.

There are a few counts of this clone. The DNA for the CDR3 is TGTGCCAGCAGCTTATTAGCCGTCGGGAATGAAAAACTGTTTTTT. Amino acids: CASSLLAVGNEKLFF. This chain connects TRBV7-9 to TRBJ1-4; D ambiguous. The V gene's germline CDR1 is SEHNR and CDR2 FQNEAQ (reference sequence). V was pared by 2 bases and J by 5 bases, with 12 bases between. The CDR3 sequence is 15 residues long.

With respect to this clone: Other DNA sequences in this sample translate to the same CDR3. The V and J genes are TRBV6-5 and TRBJ2-7; D tentatively fits TRBD1 or TRBD2 (5 bases each). Germline CDR1 reads MNHEY; CDR2 reads SVGAGI. The CDR3 has 15 amino acids. The ends were cut back, 0 bases at V and 2 bases at J, with 11 bases in the middle. The CDR3 coding sequence is TGTGCCAGCAGTTACTCGGGCCGAGGGGCCTACGAGCAGTACTTC. Translating it yields CASSYSGRGAYEQYF.

This chain links TRBV9 with TRBJ1-2; TRBD1 aligns across 11 bases. The V gene's germline CDR1 is SGDLS and CDR2 YYNGEE. Unmatched junction bases numbered 8, after V lost 0 bases and J lost 4 bases. The CDR3 is 17 amino acids. CDR3 region: CASSVGTGGLSGYGYTF. DNA for the CDR3: TGTGCCAGCAGCGTAGGGACAGGGGGCCTCTCGGGCTATGGCTACACCTTC.

The chain joins TRBV10-3 to TRBJ2-3; possible D gene TRBD2, 6 bases. Germline-derived CDR1 and CDR2 are ENHRY and SYGVKD. V was shortened by 11 bases and J by 0 bases, with 12 bases between the two germline ends. The CDR3 is made up of 13 amino acids. In DNA, the CDR3 is TGTGCCGCGGGGACGGACAGCACAGATACGCAGTATTTT. This encodes CAAGTDSTDTQYF.

The chain has TRBV6-5 and TRBJ1-2; D uncertain. Per germline, CDR1 MNHEY and CDR2 SVGAGI. V dropped 4 bases and J dropped 0 bases, with 3 bases sitting between them. The CDR3 sequence is 12 residues long. The CDR3 loop reads CASSFTNYGYTF. The CDR3 coding sequence is TGTGCCAGCAGTTTTACTAACTATGGCTACACCTTC.

This clone was counted a few times. This sequence joins TRBV5-4 and TRBJ1-2, with D uncertain. The CDR3 runs 12 residues. Germline-derived CDR1 and CDR2 are SGHNT and YYREEE (reference sequence). V was shortened by 1 base and J by 6 bases, with 7 bases between the two germline ends. The CDR3 sequence is CASSLPDNGYTF. The CDR3 region has the DNA TGTGCCAGCAGCTTGCCCGATAATGGCTACACCTTC.

This chain connects TRBV5-6 to TRBJ1-1, with D unclear. This CDR3 contains 13 residues. CDR1 and CDR2 (germline): SGHDT, YYEEEE. V shed 2 bases and J shed 1 base, with 6 bases lying between them. In nucleotides, the CDR3 is TGTGCCAGCAGCTTTGTGGGGAACACTGAAGCTTTCTTT. This translates into CASSFVGNTEAFF.

V gene TRBV29-1 combines with J gene TRBJ1-1; 8 nucleotides agree with TRBD1. Germline values: CDR1 SQVTM, CDR2 ANQGSEA. The V and J ends lost 5 bases and 6 bases, in that order; junction bases with no gene match: 8. This CDR3 contains 13 residues. CDR3 DNA sequence: TGCAGCGTTTCCCAGACAGGGGACCCTGAAGCTTTCTTT. It translates to CSVSQTGDPEAFF.

The chain joins TRBV6-5 to TRBJ2-7, with D perhaps TRBD1 (5 bases). Deletions cut 5 bases from V and 6 bases from J, with 11 bases between. The CDR3 is made up of 12 amino acids. Germline values: CDR1 MNHEY, CDR2 SVGAGI. The CDR3 coding sequence is TGTGCCAGCAGTCCAGGGTTTAGCGAGCAGTACTTC. Protein sequence: CASSPGFSEQYF.

This clone was detected only a few times. Other DNA sequences of this sample code for an identical CDR3. The V and J genes are TRBV9 and TRBJ1-2; no clear D. CDR1 is SGDLS, CDR2 YYNGEE, per germline. The CDR3 covers 14 residues. Trimming took off 0 bases at V and 2 bases at J, with 8 bases between the two ends. The CDR3 sequence is CASSVGAENYGYTF. As DNA, the CDR3 is TGTGCCAGCAGCGTAGGTGCAGAGAACTATGGCTACACCTTC. The full variable domain, in which reference TRBV9 and TRBJ1-2 provide the parts outside the CDR3, is DSGVTQTPKHLITATGQRVTLRCSPRSGDLSVYWYQQSLDQGLQFLIQYYNGEERAKGNILERFSAQQFPDLHSELNLSSLELGDSALYFCASSVGAENYGYTFGSGTRLTVV.

The chain joins TRBV2 to TRBJ2-7; TRBD2 aligns across 12 bases. V shed 5 bases, J shed 7 bases, and the junction held 15 bases outside the gene matches. CDR1 and CDR2 (germline): SNHLY, FYNNEI. The CDR3 consists of 17 residues. The CDR3 here is CASSLRGTSGRNGEQYF. CDR3 nucleotide sequence: TGTGCCAGCAGTCTAAGAGGGACTAGCGGGCGAAACGGAGAGCAGTACTTC.

The J gene is TRBJ1-1, the V gene TRBV19; 7 nucleotides align to TRBD1. V lost 4 bases, J lost 1 base, and 3 bases stayed unmatched. Germline V gene sequence: CDR1 LNHDA, CDR2 SQIVND (reference sequence). CDR3 length: 14 amino acids. This chain's CDR3 is CASSTGTANTEAFF. CDR3 DNA: TGTGCCAGTAGTACCGGGACAGCGAACACTGAAGCTTTCTTT.

This clone was seen more than once but under ten times. V gene TRBV18 combines with J gene TRBJ2-1; the D gene is possibly TRBD1 (6 bases). Trimming stripped 1 base from V and 6 bases from J, with 7 bases between. Germline values: CDR1 KGHSH, CDR2 LQKENI. This CDR3 is built from 13 residues. Here the CDR3 DNA reads TGTGCCAGCTCACCACAGGACAGCAATGAGCAGTTCTTC. It encodes CASSPQDSNEQFF.

This chain links TRBV5-1 with TRBJ2-7; perhaps TRBD1 as D (6 bases). The CDR3 is 15 residues long. The germline V gene has CDR1 SGHRS and CDR2 YFSETQ. With 2 bases removed from V and 5 bases from J, the gap between germline ends came to 17 bases. CDR3 sequence (DNA): TGCGCCAGCAGCTTTGAATCAGGGGTCGGCGACGAGCAGTACTTC. Its protein is CASSFESGVGDEQYF.

In its sample, this clone was seen a few times. V and J are TRBV5-1 and TRBJ2-2; the D is unclear. V was cut by 0 bases and J by 0 bases, with 6 bases left in between. The CDR3 is made up of 15 amino acids. Germline values: CDR1 SGHRS, CDR2 YFSETQ. CDR3 region: CASSLDTSNTGELFF. CDR3 nucleotide sequence: TGCGCCAGCAGCTTGGATACATCGAACACCGGGGAGCTGTTTTTT.

The gene calls are TRBV5-1 and TRBJ2-3; the D call may be TRBD1 or TRBD2 (5 bases each). Trimming stripped 5 bases from V and 2 bases from J, with 9 bases between. The germline CDR1 and CDR2 sequences are SGHRS and YFSETQ. The CDR3 is made up of 13 amino acids. The CDR3 bases are TGCGCCAGCAGAACGGGACCCACAGATACGCAGTATTTT. Encoded protein: CASRTGPTDTQYF.

This clone has just a few counts. The chain carries TRBV6-5 and TRBJ1-3; no reliable D call. V gave up 2 bases and J gave up 4 bases, with 9 bases separating them. The germline gives CDR1 MNHEY, CDR2 SVGAGI. The CDR3 loop spans 14 amino acids. This CDR3 reads CASSYGSVGNTIYF. DNA of the CDR3: TGTGCCAGCAGTTACGGTTCGGTGGGAAACACCATATATTTT.

This clone has a handful of counts. The chain joins TRBV6-5 to TRBJ1-2, with D perhaps matching TRBD1 (6 bases). This CDR3 region has 13 residues. The V end lost 2 bases, the J end lost 4 bases, and 8 bases lay between the germline ends. Per the germline V gene, CDR1 is MNHEY and CDR2 is SVGAGI. CDR3 sequence: CASSYTGIYGYTF. In nucleotides, the CDR3 is TGTGCCAGCAGTTACACAGGGATCTATGGCTACACCTTC.

This clone was detected a few times. V gene TRBV27 combines with J gene TRBJ2-7, with 9 bases that match TRBD1. This CDR3 region has 15 residues. Trimming at V came to 4 bases and at J to 4 bases, leaving 8 bases not matched to a gene. CDR1 MNHEY and CDR2 SMNVEV come from the germline V gene (reference sequence). The CDR3 DNA reads as TGTGCCAGCAGTTCAACAGGGGGCGCGGGTTACGAGCAGTACTTC. It translates to CASSSTGGAGYEQYF.

The rearrangement links TRBV7-2 to TRBJ2-1; D is unclear. V was shortened by 2 bases and J by 9 bases, with 17 bases between the two germline ends. This CDR3 spans 15 amino acids. The germline V gene has CDR1 SGHTA and CDR2 FQGNSA. CDR3: CASSLSGTTLTEQFF. The CDR3 bases are TGTGCCAGCAGCTTATCGGGTACTACCTTAACTGAGCAGTTCTTC.

The chain joins TRBV4-3 to TRBJ2-1; no reliable D call. The CDR3 is made up of 15 amino acids. Trimming pared 0 bases from V and 5 bases from J, leaving 11 bases between. Germline assignment: CDR1 LGHNA and CDR2 YSLEER. The CDR3 loop reads CASSQDLAANNEQFF. CDR3 bases: TGCGCCAGCAGCCAAGATCTCGCGGCTAACAATGAGCAGTTCTTC.

J is TRBJ2-5 and V is TRBV9; D unresolved. V was cut by 1 base and J by 5 bases, with 9 bases left in between. Looked up from germline, CDR1 is SGDLS and CDR2 is YYNGEE. CDR3 length: 13 amino acids. The CDR3 reads CASSVSGEETQYF. CDR3 in DNA: TGTGCCAGCAGCGTAAGTGGAGAGGAGACCCAGTACTTC.

J is TRBJ1-4 and V is TRBV7-2; the D is unclear. From germline, CDR1 is SGHTA and CDR2 FQGNSA. The CDR3 loop spans 12 amino acids. V was shortened by 1 base and J by 10 bases, with 7 bases between the two germline ends. This chain's CDR3 is CASSLEAGKLFF. CDR3 DNA: TGTGCCAGCAGCTTAGAGGCTGGAAAACTGTTTTTT.

The chain links TRBV29-1 to TRBJ1-2, with D perhaps TRBD1 (5 bases). Trimming removed 1 base from V and 2 bases from J, with 11 bases in between. The germline V gene has CDR1 SQVTM and CDR2 ANQGSEA. The CDR3 has 14 residues. The CDR3 here is CSVEVRRQNYGYTF. In nucleotides, the CDR3 is TGCAGCGTTGAAGTTCGGAGACAGAACTATGGCTACACCTTC.